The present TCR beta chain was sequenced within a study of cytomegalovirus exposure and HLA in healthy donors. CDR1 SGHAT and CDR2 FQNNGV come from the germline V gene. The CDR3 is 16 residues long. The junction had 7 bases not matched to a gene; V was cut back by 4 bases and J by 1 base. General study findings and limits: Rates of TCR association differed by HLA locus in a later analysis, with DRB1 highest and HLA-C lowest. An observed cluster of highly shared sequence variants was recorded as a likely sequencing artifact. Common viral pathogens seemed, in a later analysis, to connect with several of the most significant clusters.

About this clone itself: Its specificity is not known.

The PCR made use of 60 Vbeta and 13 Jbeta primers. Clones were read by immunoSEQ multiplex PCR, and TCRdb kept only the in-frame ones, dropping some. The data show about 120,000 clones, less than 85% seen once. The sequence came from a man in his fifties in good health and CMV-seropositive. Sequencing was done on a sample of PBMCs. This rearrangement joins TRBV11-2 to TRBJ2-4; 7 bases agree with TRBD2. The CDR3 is CASSSSGGWAKNIQYF. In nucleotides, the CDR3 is TGTGCCAGCAGCTCTAGCGGAGGATGGGCCAAAAACATTCAGTACTTC.